This entry features one TCR beta chain sequence. Authors' processing steps: Counts of nucleated cells, estimated from reference gene primer amplification, were obtained. Here immunoSEQ multiplex PCR was the method, and the copy in TCRdb shows in-frame clones only, minus some. Clone size and the V and J calls come from that table; the DNA yielded D and trimming. In the table there are more than 110,000 clones, approximately 80% of which are singletons. The V gene's germline CDR1 is PRHDT and CDR2 FYEKMQ (reference sequence). Trimming shortened V by 3 bases and J by 5 bases, and 11 bases separated the two germline ends. The CDR3 is 14 amino acids. This specimen belongs to a study of blood T cell repertoires in COVID-19. As for the study in general: COVID-19 samples from acute and convalescent phases originated in the United States, Italy and Spain. Sources were T cells, B-cell-depleted T cells, or PBMCs; the material itself was cDNA or gDNA.

The genes are TRBV13 and TRBJ2-1; D is undetermined. Specimen: peripheral blood. This clonotype was sampled from a human donor in a cohort sampled during active COVID-19. The CDR3 protein is CASSFFVVDNEQFF. The CDR3 DNA follows: TGTGCCAGCAGCTTTTTCGTAGTGGACAATGAGCAGTTCTTC.